This T cell receptor beta chain comes out of a study of blood T cell repertoires in COVID-19. Whole-study context: COVID-19 samples from acute and convalescent phases originated in the United States, Italy and Spain. Sources were T cells, B-cell-depleted T cells, or PBMCs; the material itself was cDNA or gDNA.

Trimming removed 0 bases from V and 1 base from J, with 7 bases in between. CDR1 and CDR2 (germline): LNHNV, YYDKDF (reference sequence). There are 15 residues in the CDR3. Authors' analysis steps: By means of reference gene primer amplification, nucleated cell counts were estimated. Only in-frame clones appear in the TCRdb table, and some are missing; sequencing was by immunoSEQ multiplex PCR. V and J calls and clone size follow that table, whereas D and trimming were derived from the DNA. The table has tens of thousands of clones, 65% to 90% seen once. The sequencing input was peripheral blood. The J gene is TRBJ1-5, the V gene TRBV15; a possible D gene is TRBD1 (5 bases). The sequence derives from a human donor in a cohort sampled during active COVID-19. CDR3 sequence (DNA): TGTGCCACCAGCAGAGAGGGACTGAGCAATCAGCCCCAGCATTTT. Amino acids: CATSREGLSNQPQHF.